The clone carrying this TCR beta chain appeared a few times. CDR1 SGHDT and CDR2 YYEEEE come from the germline V gene. V was clipped by 6 bases and J by 4 bases, with 12 bases between them. The CDR3 length is 13 residues. The second PCR ran about 6 to 12 cycles with a sample-barcoded 5' primer and J-beta primers. One entry per CDR3 protein, called by TCRdb with MiXCR from the 5' RACE reads. The sample contains about 840,000 distinct CDR3 sequences, approximately 32% of which appear only once. This record belongs to a study of blood T cells in healthy people across ages. This same sample was also taken into another study, of T cells of mothers and their children.

The receptor was isolated from a woman aged 40 to 49 in good health. The sequenced sample was blood. The chain employs TRBV5-6 and TRBJ2-3; D remains ambiguous. CDR3 nucleotides: TGTGCCAGCACCTTCCGACCCTCAGATACGCAGTATTTT. This translates into CASTFRPSDTQYF.